This TCR beta chain stems from a study of spatial heterogeneity in lung cancer. TCRdb analysed the 5' RACE reads with MiXCR anew, one entry per CDR3 protein. This sample yields tens of thousands of distinct CDR3 sequences, of which roughly 7.4% are seen a single time; 28% belongs to the top ten. V was cut by 2 bases and J by 8 bases, with 13 bases left in between. Per the germline V gene, CDR1 is DFQATT and CDR2 is SNEGSKA (reference sequence). This CDR3 is 13 amino acids long. This clonotype was recorded a few times. Described time point: sample taken at primary tumor resection. Whole RNA came from tumor, nontumor lung or frozen PBMC and was sequenced without being sorted. Samples were obtained from approximately 72 donors, all untreated early-stage non-small cell lung cancer patients.

The chain joins TRBV20-1 to TRBJ2-1, with a tentative D call TRBD2 (5 bases). This material consisted of PBMCs, taken at surgery. The receptor was isolated from a male donor with early-stage non-small cell lung cancer. The CDR3 nucleotides read TGCAGTGCTAGAACTAGTTATTTAGATGAGCAGTTCTTC. Residues: CSARTSYLDEQFF.